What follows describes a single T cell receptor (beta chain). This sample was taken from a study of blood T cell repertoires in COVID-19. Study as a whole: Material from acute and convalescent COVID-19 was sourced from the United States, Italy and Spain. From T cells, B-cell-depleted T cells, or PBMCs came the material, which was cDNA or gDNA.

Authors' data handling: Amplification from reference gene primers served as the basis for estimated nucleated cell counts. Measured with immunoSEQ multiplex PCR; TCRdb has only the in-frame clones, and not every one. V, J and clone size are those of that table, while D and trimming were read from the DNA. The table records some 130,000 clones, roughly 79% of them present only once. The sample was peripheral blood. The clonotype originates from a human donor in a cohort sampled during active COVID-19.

The CDR3 DNA reads as TGTGCCAGCAGTTACCGACAGGGTGATGGCTACACCTTC. It yields the protein CASSYRQGDGYTF. The chain combines TRBV6-6 with TRBJ1-2, with TRBD1 identical over 7 bases. V lost 2 bases, J lost 6 bases, and 3 bases stayed unmatched. CDR3 length equals 13 residues. Per germline, CDR1 MNHNY and CDR2 SVGAGI (reference sequence).